Included here is one T cell receptor (delta chain) sequence, with context. This clone is large (0.1 to 1%). Its antigen specificity is not known. One base away there is no much larger clone; base qualities are not given. This entry belongs to a study of delta chains in infants with herpesvirus infections (dated by TCRdb to the early 2020s). Regarding the complete study: The study prospectively followed a Ugandan infant birth cohort from birth to characterize gammadelta T cell responses to primary cytomegalovirus (CMV) infection. A public fetal Vdelta1/Vgamma8 gammadelta TCR clonotype was searched for in infants infected with CMV after birth. gammadelta TCRs were sequenced from PBMC of roughly 18 CMV-infected infants (one congenitally infected) and roughly 8 CMV-uninfected infants with enough sample available. Blood samples from the infants were grouped into approximate ages of 1.5, 4, 8 and 12 months. Previously published Belgian fetal and cord blood gammadelta TCR data were added only for comparison and were not generated in this cohort. What the authors observed across the whole study: In CMV-uninfected infants, the public clonotype might still exist at levels below the detection limit. The frequency of the public clonotype among Vdelta1 cells appeared to be inversely correlated with age at infection and fell quickly, apparently not lasting beyond roughly two months. Limitations noted by the authors included a small sample size and a lack of race- or environment-matched controls, because nearly all Ugandans acquire CMV before adulthood. Of around 19 CMV-infected infants, several carried the public Vdelta1 clonotype: three infants infected postnatally before 120 days of age and the congenitally infected infant. The public clonotype was found only at the first time point after infection and was absent in uninfected infants and in those infected after 120 days.

The CDR3 starts with the cysteine, ends with the phenylalanine, and has 21 residues. This entry keeps only the CDR3 DNA: 63 bases, framed from base 1. V loses 4 bases, J loses 3 bases, and the germline ends lie 30 bases apart. CDR1 and CDR2 were assigned from the germline V gene as TSWWSYY and QGS. In Kampala, Uganda, pregnant women receiving prenatal care were recruited and their infants were enrolled, and documentation of maternal HIV status was required. Families received weekly visits, and collection of infant clinical information, oral swabs and peripheral blood began at 6 weeks of age and continued every 4 months after that. Blood was drawn into heparin tubes, and PBMC were isolated via Ficoll-Paque density gradient centrifugation and then cryopreserved. The library was produced with RT-PCR. TCR cDNA was generated by reverse transcription of PBMC RNA with SuperScript II and gamma-chain- and delta-chain-specific primers. After purification with AMPure XP beads, the cDNA was amplified and indexed with Illumina adapters using the Nextera XT Index Kit. Sequencing of the gammadelta TCR libraries was done on an Illumina MiSeq using a V2 300-cycle kit. On the authors' methods: Using MiXCR v2.1.12, CDR3 sequences were assembled, and reads were mapped onto D, J and V genes obtained from GenBank. VDJtools v1.2.1 was used to perform repertoire analyses of the CDR3 clonotypes. After TCRdb called clones again from the public reads with CATT, rows with identical DNA were merged. These V and J calls originate from TCRdb's pipeline instead of the authors' own analysis. Across this sample there are about 140 delta-chain clones, with 9.5% to 15% seen only once. The ten largest clones represent 63% of the sample.

The sequence was collected from a human donor who was a Ugandan infant, either HIV-exposed or HIV-unexposed (not recorded which). This specimen was peripheral blood, taken at time point 3 of longitudinal follow-up. The chain was built from TRDV1 and TRDJ2; the D gene is possibly TRDD3, with 5 bases matching. The CDR3 corresponds to CALGVEDTSPRGPPLTAQLFF. The sequenced DNA: TGTGCTCTTGGGGTTGAGGACACCAGTCCAAGGGGACCTCCCCTGACAGCACAACTCTTCTTT.